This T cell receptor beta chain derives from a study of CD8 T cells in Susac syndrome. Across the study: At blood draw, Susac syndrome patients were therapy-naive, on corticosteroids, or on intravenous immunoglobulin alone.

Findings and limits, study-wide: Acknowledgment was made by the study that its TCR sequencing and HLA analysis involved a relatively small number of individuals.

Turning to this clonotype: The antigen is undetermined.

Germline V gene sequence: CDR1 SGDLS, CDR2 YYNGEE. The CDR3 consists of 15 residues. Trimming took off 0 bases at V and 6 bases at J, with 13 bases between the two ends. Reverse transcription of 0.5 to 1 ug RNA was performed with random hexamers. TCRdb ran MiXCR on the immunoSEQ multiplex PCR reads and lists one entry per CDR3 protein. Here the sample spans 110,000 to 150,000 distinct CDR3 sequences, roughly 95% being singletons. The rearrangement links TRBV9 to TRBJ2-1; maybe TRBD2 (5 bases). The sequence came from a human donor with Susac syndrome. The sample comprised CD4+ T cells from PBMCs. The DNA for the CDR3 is TGTGCCAGCAGCGTAGATCGGGGATTGGGCAATGAGCAGTTCTTC. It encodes CASSVDRGLGNEQFF.